This T cell receptor (beta chain) derives from a study of esophageal squamous cell carcinoma under preoperative chemotherapy. Background on the study: Both tumor-infiltrating lymphocytes and peripheral blood T cells were profiled.

As concerns this clonotype: Its antigen is not known.

From the PCR reads, TCRdb called clonotypes with MiXCR, one entry per CDR3 protein. The sample carries about 15,000 distinct CDR3 sequences, 40% to 50% recorded once. Time point here: before preoperative PTX-NDP chemotherapy. Before surgery, patients were given preoperative paclitaxel-nedaplatin chemotherapy. Study-level points and caveats: After chemotherapy, TCR diversity rose significantly in peripheral T cells but not in tumor-infiltrating lymphocytes.

The material was obtained from a patient given preoperative chemotherapy. This receptor was obtained from a human donor with esophageal squamous cell carcinoma. The donor label of this sample is uncertain.

CDR3: CGRSRGPGAKNTQYF. The CDR3 coding sequence is TGTGGCCGCAGCCGGGGGCCGGGAGCCAAAAACACGCAGTACTTC. This chain connects TRBV7-8 to TRBJ2-4; TRBD1 or TRBD2 may be the D gene (6 bases each). The CDR3 extends over 15 amino acids. Germline V CDR1 and CDR2: SGHVS, FQNEAQ.